This TCR beta chain was documented in a study of type 1 regulatory T cells listed by TCRdb under 2021. Regarding the study in general: An in vitro protocol by which a Tr1-enriched, alloantigen-specific CD4 T cell product named T-allo10 was generated was characterized in the study. T-allo10 was under clinical evaluation in patients with hematological malignancies receiving allogeneic hematopoietic stem cell transplantation.

TCRdb records Illumina MiSeq as the sequencer. TCRdb reanalyzed the raw reads on its own, using fastp at Q25 for trimming and MiXCR for clone calling, and kept in-frame beta chains. Each CDR3 protein appears once, grouped with its most common genes and DNA. The sample table contains more than 3,000 distinct CDR3 sequences; only one count was recorded for 6.5% to 9% of them. Around 6.3% of the sample goes to the ten largest clones. CDR1 SEHNR and CDR2 FQNEAQ were looked up in the germline V gene (reference sequence). The CDR3 sequence holds 18 residues, the cysteine and phenylalanine included. The only DNA kept is the CDR3, 54 bases in frame from the first base. This clonotype was seen only a few times. This receptor's antigen is unknown. A much bigger clone sits one base away, suggesting this may be a read error.

This sequence originates from a human donor in good health. The material sequenced was cultured T cells, either the whole culture or a sorted T cell fraction (not recorded which). The sequence is built from TRBV7-9 and TRBJ2-3, and 9 bases in between align with TRBD2. The nucleotide sequence reads TGTGTCAGCAGCTTAGTTCTCACGGCTAGCGGGGCAGGGGATACGCAGTATTTT. This is translated as CVSSLVLTASGAGDTQYF.